A single sample gave rise to the 29 T cell receptor beta chains below, sequenced in a study of T cell changes during pregnancy in multiple sclerosis. The data were produced by immunoSEQ multiplex PCR, yet TCRdb's version contains in-frame clones alone and is incomplete. Seen here are roughly 40,000 clones, 80% to 95% observed once, and the top ten hold 0.5%. The starting material was CD4+ T cells from peripheral blood mononuclear cells, obtained in the second trimester of pregnancy. These receptors were taken from a female donor in good health, enrolled as a control in a pregnancy study.

This chain joins TRBV28 and TRBJ2-7; a weak D match, TRBD2 (5 bases). V lost 3 bases, J lost 6 bases, and 18 bases lay in between. Germline loops: CDR1 MDHEN, CDR2 SYDVKM. CDR3 length: 15 residues. This chain's CDR3 is CASSLGSVGETEQYF. In DNA, the CDR3 is TGTGCCAGCAGTTTGGGCTCGGTCGGGGAAACCGAGCAGTACTTC.

The chain couples TRBV7-2 to TRBJ2-5; TRBD1 matches at 7 bases. The J segment lost 5 bases and the V segment lost 5 bases, leaving 8 bases of the junction unmatched. Germline CDR1 reads SGHTA; CDR2 reads FQGNSA. This CDR3 comprises 14 residues. The CDR3 nucleotides are TGTGCCAGCAGCCTACGACAGGGATGGGAGACCCAGTACTTC. It translates to CASSLRQGWETQYF.

The chain is built from TRBV27 and TRBJ2-5; D gene unclear. CDR1 MNHEY and CDR2 SMNVEV come from the germline V gene (reference sequence). This CDR3 spans 14 amino acids. Trimming left V 2 bases short and J 5 bases short, with 12 bases between. The CDR3 DNA is TGTGCCAGCAGTTTAATAGGTTCGGGTGAGACCCAGTACTTC. The encoded protein is CASSLIGSGETQYF.

The chain carries TRBV7-2 and TRBJ2-2; TRBD2 might be the D (5 bases). CDR3 length equals 15 residues. The germline gives CDR1 SGHTA, CDR2 FQGNSA. V gave up 2 bases and J gave up 4 bases, with 11 bases separating them. CDR3 loop: CASSLSRSGTGELFF. In nucleotides, the CDR3 is TGTGCCAGCAGCTTAAGCCGGAGCGGCACCGGGGAGCTGTTTTTT.

This clone was counted a single time. V and J are TRBV2 and TRBJ2-1; 10 bases line up with TRBD2. The CDR3 is 14 amino acids. After removal of 7 bases from V and 8 bases from J, the junction contained 8 bases not matched to a gene. Germline CDR1 and CDR2: SNHLY and FYNNEI. This chain's CDR3 is CASTGLAVMDEQFF. CDR3 sequence (DNA): TGTGCCAGCACAGGACTAGCGGTTATGGATGAGCAGTTCTTC.

This clone appeared a single time. This rearrangement joins TRBV7-3 to TRBJ2-5; 8 bases match TRBD2. Germline assignment: CDR1 SGHTA and CDR2 FQGTGA. V shed 1 base and J 1 base; nucleotides not matched to a gene: 2. The CDR3 totals 15 residues. The CDR3 loop reads CASSLISGAQETQYF. The CDR3 DNA follows: TGTGCCAGCAGCTTAATTAGCGGGGCCCAAGAGACCCAGTACTTC.

V gene TRBV7-3 combines with J gene TRBJ2-2; 7 bases match TRBD1. The V gene end was trimmed by 5 bases and the J gene end by 5 bases; junction bases not matched to a gene: 5. Per germline, CDR1 SGHTA and CDR2 FQGTGA. This CDR3 has 14 amino acids. CDR3 bases: TGTGCCAGCAGCCGACAGGGAGAGACCGGGGAGCTGTTTTTT. Its protein product is CASSRQGETGELFF.

The CDR3: CAWSESLHSYEQYF. As DNA, the CDR3 is TGTGCCTGGAGTGAGAGTCTCCACTCCTACGAGCAGTACTTC. The chain is built from TRBV30 and TRBJ2-7; unclear D gene. This CDR3 region has 14 residues. Deletions cut 1 base from V and 0 bases from J, with 10 bases between. CDR1 is GTSNPN, CDR2 SVGIG, per germline (reference sequence).

This clone was recorded a few times. The chain employs TRBV6-6 and TRBJ1-2, with a tentative D call TRBD1 (5 bases). CDR1 and CDR2 (germline): MNHNY, SVGAGI (reference sequence). This CDR3 spans 15 amino acids. The germline V and J ends were trimmed by 10 bases and 4 bases, with 22 bases remaining between them. CDR3 region: CATAWGDEYSYGYTF. CDR3 bases: TGTGCCACCGCTTGGGGCGACGAGTATTCCTATGGCTACACCTTC.

The chain is built from TRBV9 and TRBJ1-5; 11 bases are a match to TRBD1. The CDR3 has 17 residues. Trimming at V came to 0 bases and at J to 0 bases, leaving 2 bases not matched to a gene. Germline V CDR1 and CDR2: SGDLS, YYNGEE. CDR3 sequence reads: CASSVGTGGDSNQPQHF. DNA of the CDR3: TGTGCCAGCAGCGTAGGGACAGGGGGCGATAGCAATCAGCCCCAGCATTTT.

In its sample, this clone was seen once. The chain links TRBV7-9 to TRBJ2-5, with 15 bases lining up with TRBD2. Looked up from germline, CDR1 is SEHNR and CDR2 is FQNEAQ (reference sequence). The CDR3 has 17 amino acids. Losses at the gene ends were 3 bases for V and 1 base for J; bases not matched to a gene: 3. The CDR3 sequence: CASSFPGLAGGQETQYF. The CDR3 DNA reads as TGTGCCAGCAGCTTTCCGGGACTAGCGGGAGGCCAAGAGACCCAGTACTTC.

As to this clone: This CDR3 is also generated by other DNA sequences in the sample. The chain links TRBV7-2 to TRBJ2-7; TRBD2 agrees at 10 bases. The CDR3 loop spans 15 amino acids. Trimming took 5 bases from V and 3 from J; bases not matched to a gene: 7. Germline loops: CDR1 SGHTA, CDR2 FQGNSA. DNA for the CDR3: TGTGCCAGCAGCCCCCGGACTAGCGGATACTACGAGCAGTACTTC. It is translated as CASSPRTSGYYEQYF. The whole variable domain, remainder taken from reference TRBV7-2 and TRBJ2-7, is GAGVSQSPSNKVTEKGKDVELRCDPISGHTALYWYRQSLGQGLEFLIYFQGNSAPDKSGLPSDRFSAERTGGSVSTLTIQRTQQEDSAVYLCASSPRTSGYYEQYFGPGTRLTVT.

The chain joins TRBV7-6 to TRBJ2-1; the D gene is possibly TRBD1 (6 bases). CDR1 is SGHVS and CDR2 is FNYEAQ in the germline V gene. CDR3 length equals 14 residues. Between the trimmed V and J ends, which lost 7 bases and 3 bases, there was a span of 13 bases. The CDR3 loop is CASTPRTVYNEQFF. CDR3 in DNA: TGTGCCAGCACCCCCCGGACAGTCTACAATGAGCAGTTCTTC.

V and J are TRBV18 and TRBJ1-2, with TRBD1 as a possible D gene (5 bases). CDR3 length: 17 amino acids. Trimming removed 3 bases at V and 3 bases at J, with 20 bases between. Per the germline V gene, CDR1 is KGHSH and CDR2 is LQKENI. CDR3 sequence: CASSPNLDTRRDYGYTF. The CDR3 nucleotides read TGTGCCAGCTCACCCAATCTGGACACCCGCCGGGACTATGGCTACACCTTC.

This rearrangement joins TRBV9 to TRBJ2-2; 10 nucleotides agree with TRBD2. The CDR3 contains 18 residues. The ends lost 0 bases at V and 2 bases at J; junction bases unmatched: 7. The germline V gene has CDR1 SGDLS and CDR2 YYNGEE. The CDR3 sequence: CASSVAQRTSGNTGELFF. The CDR3 DNA sequence: TGTGCCAGCAGCGTAGCTCAGAGGACTAGCGGAAACACCGGGGAGCTGTTTTTT.

The chain couples TRBV5-1 to TRBJ1-4; tentatively, D is TRBD1 (6 bases). The ends were cut back, 4 bases at V and 0 bases at J, with 10 bases in the middle. CDR3 length equals 15 residues. Germline V gene lookup returns CDR1 SGHRS and CDR2 YFSETQ. CDR3 loop: CASSKSGATNEKLFF. Written as DNA, the CDR3 is TGCGCCAGCAGCAAGTCAGGGGCAACTAATGAAAAACTGTTTTTT.

This clone was seen a single time. V usage is TRBV5-4 and J usage is TRBJ2-5; 16 positions agree with TRBD2. From germline, CDR1 is SGHNT and CDR2 YYREEE (reference sequence). The CDR3 is 18 amino acids. The trim removed 4 bases at V and 4 bases at J, leaving 10 bases unmatched. CDR3 coding DNA: TGTGCCAGCAGCCTTCCCGGGACTAGCGGGGGGGCCGGAGAGACCCAGTACTTC. Protein product: CASSLPGTSGGAGETQYF.

The CDR3, as DNA: TGTGCCAGCCGGCGACTAGCGGGAGACGAGCAGTACTTC. This encodes CASRRLAGDEQYF. The chain employs TRBV14 and TRBJ2-7; 12 positions match TRBD2. Unmatched junction bases numbered 4, after V lost 8 bases and J lost 5 bases. CDR3 length: 13 amino acids. Per germline, CDR1 SGHDN and CDR2 FVKESK.

V is TRBV11-1 and J is TRBJ2-5; 9 nucleotides agree with TRBD2. The CDR3 sequence is 16 residues long. J lost 3 bases, V lost 5 bases, and 10 bases had no gene match. Germline CDR1 reads SGHAT; CDR2 reads FQDESV (reference sequence). CDR3 nucleotides: TGTGCCAGCAGCCCCCGAAGTAGCGGGGGAGAAGAGACCCAGTACTTC. This translates into CASSPRSSGGEETQYF.

V usage is TRBV2 and J usage is TRBJ2-1; 8 nucleotides line up with TRBD1. Germline V gene lookup returns CDR1 SNHLY and CDR2 FYNNEI. J lost 6 bases, V lost 4 bases, and 8 bases had no gene match. The CDR3 extends over 15 amino acids. CDR3 in amino acids: CASSVRGQGGNEQFF. In DNA, the CDR3 is TGTGCCAGCAGTGTCCGAGGACAGGGCGGCAATGAGCAGTTCTTC.

The CDR3 nucleotides are TGTGCCAGCAGCTCCCGCGGGAGCTCCTATAATTCACCCCTCCACTTT. Encoded protein: CASSSRGSSYNSPLHF. This chain joins TRBV7-9 and TRBJ1-6; unclear D gene. In germline, CDR1 is SEHNR, CDR2 FQNEAQ (reference sequence). V shed 4 bases and J shed 0 bases, with 10 bases lying between them. The CDR3 covers 16 residues. The full variable domain, completed using reference TRBV7-9 and TRBJ1-6, is DTGVSQNPRHKITKRGQNVTFRCDPISEHNRLYWYRQTLGQGPEFLTYFQNEAQLEKSRLLSDRFSAERPKGSFSTLEIQRTEQGDSAMYLCASSSRGSSYNSPLHFGNGTRLTVT.

The chain recombines TRBV27 with TRBJ2-3, with D perhaps TRBD2 (6 bases). The length of the CDR3 is 14 residues. Germline V lookup: CDR1 MNHEY, CDR2 SMNVEV (reference sequence). V was clipped by 8 bases and J by 3 bases, with 15 bases between them. CDR3 residues: CASLLWRATDTQYF. In DNA, the CDR3 is TGTGCCAGCCTCCTCTGGAGGGCTACAGATACGCAGTATTTT.

This rearrangement joins TRBV7-8 to TRBJ1-6; no firm D call. CDR3 length: 14 residues. Trimming took 5 bases from V and 8 from J, leaving 13 bases between them. CDR1 SGHVS and CDR2 FQNEAQ come from the germline V gene. The CDR3 spells CASSPMLRDSPLHF. The CDR3 DNA sequence: TGTGCCAGCAGCCCGATGCTGAGGGATTCACCCCTCCACTTT.

This clone was detected many times. This sequence joins TRBV27 and TRBJ1-5; D gene unclear. The CDR3 consists of 15 residues. Germline values: CDR1 MNHEY, CDR2 SMNVEV (reference sequence). The ends were cut back, 5 bases at V and 3 bases at J, with 14 bases in the middle. The CDR3 is CASSTAGGDNQPQHF. The DNA for the CDR3 is TGTGCCAGCAGTACGGCGGGCGGGGACAATCAGCCCCAGCATTTT.

The rearrangement joins TRBV7-9 to TRBJ2-5; TRBD1 aligns across 8 bases. The CDR3 consists of 17 residues. The V gene's germline CDR1 is SEHNR and CDR2 FQNEAQ (reference sequence). With V trimmed by 8 bases and J by 5 bases, 19 bases remained unmatched. The CDR3 reads CASHSNQDRGPGETQYF. The CDR3 region has the DNA TGTGCCAGCCATTCAAATCAAGACAGGGGTCCGGGGGAGACCCAGTACTTC.

V is TRBV29-1 and J is TRBJ1-5; 8 bases line up with TRBD1. V lost 6 bases and J lost 5; bases outside the gene matches: 9. Germline V CDR1 and CDR2: SQVTM, ANQGSEA. The length of the CDR3 is 14 residues. The chain's CDR3 is CSVGEQGGDQPQHF. CDR3 DNA: TGCAGCGTGGGGGAACAGGGGGGGGATCAGCCCCAGCATTTT.

This rearrangement joins TRBV28 to TRBJ2-7, with 11 bases lining up with TRBD1. The J segment lost 3 bases and the V segment lost 5 bases, leaving 6 bases of the junction unmatched. Germline CDR1 MDHEN, CDR2 SYDVKM. The length of the CDR3 is 15 residues. The CDR3 protein is CASSKSGTGGYEQYF. Written as DNA, the CDR3 is TGTGCCAGCAGTAAATCCGGGACAGGGGGCTACGAGCAGTACTTC.

This clone appeared once. In DNA, the CDR3 is TGTGCCAGCCGAAACTACCGAACAGATACGCAGTATTTT. This sequence encodes CASRNYRTDTQYF. V usage is TRBV19 and J usage is TRBJ2-3; D remains unclear. Germline V gives CDR1 LNHDA, CDR2 SQIVND (reference sequence). The CDR3 sequence is 13 residues long. Trimming left V 9 bases short and J 3 bases short, with 13 bases between. Supplemented by reference TRBV19 and TRBJ2-3, the full variable domain reads DGGITQSPKYLFRKEGQNVTLSCEQNLNHDAMYWYRQDPGQGLRLIYYSQIVNDFQKGDIAEGYSVSREKKESFPLTVTSAQKNPTAFYLCASRNYRTDTQYFGPGTRLTVL.

This sequence joins TRBV5-1 and TRBJ2-1; 7 bases align to TRBD2. CDR3 size: 16 residues. V was pared by 2 bases and J by 6 bases, with 11 bases of the junction left unmatched. Per the germline V gene, CDR1 is SGHRS and CDR2 is YFSETQ. The CDR3 protein is CASSLPGLVDSNEQFF. CDR3 in DNA: TGCGCCAGCAGCTTACCAGGACTAGTTGATTCCAATGAGCAGTTCTTC.